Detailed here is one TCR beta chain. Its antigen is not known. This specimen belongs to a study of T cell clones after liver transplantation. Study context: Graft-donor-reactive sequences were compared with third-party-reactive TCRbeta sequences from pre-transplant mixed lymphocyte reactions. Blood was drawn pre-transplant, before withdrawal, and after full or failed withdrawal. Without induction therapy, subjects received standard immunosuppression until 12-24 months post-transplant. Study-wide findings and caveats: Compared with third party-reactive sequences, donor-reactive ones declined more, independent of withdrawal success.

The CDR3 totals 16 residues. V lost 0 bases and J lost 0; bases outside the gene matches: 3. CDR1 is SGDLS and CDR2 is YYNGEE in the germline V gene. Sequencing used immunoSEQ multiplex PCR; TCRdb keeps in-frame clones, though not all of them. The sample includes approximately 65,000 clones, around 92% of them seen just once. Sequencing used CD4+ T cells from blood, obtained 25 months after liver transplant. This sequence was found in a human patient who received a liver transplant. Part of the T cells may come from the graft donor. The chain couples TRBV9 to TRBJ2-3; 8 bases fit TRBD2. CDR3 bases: TGTGCCAGCAGCGTAGAAGCGGGAGCGAGCACAGATACGCAGTATTTT. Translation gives CASSVEAGASTDTQYF.